The rows below give T cell receptor beta chains drawn from one sample of a study of blood T cell repertoires in COVID-19. Data came from immunoSEQ multiplex PCR; TCRdb stores just in-frame clones and leaves some out. Here the sample spans about 250,000 clones, approximately 84% being singletons. What was sequenced was PBMCs or T cells enriched from blood (not recorded which). The receptors shown here come from a man between 35 and 55 years old who had recovered from COVID-19. Both conserved end residues are part of each CDR3. The order of the fields is J gene, D gene, clone size, V gene, CDR3 DNA, CDR3 protein. The D gene is left open where the match is weak. For some rows the clone size is stated as once, few or many, or as a class when expanded; others skip it.

>TRBJ2-3|TRBD2|NA|TRBV4-3
TGCGCCAGCAGCCAAGACCCCCCGACTAGCGGGGGTTTCACAGATACGCAGTATTTT
CASSQDPPTSGGFTDTQYF
>TRBJ2-3|NA|NA|TRBV6-5
TGTGCCAGCAATTATTTACAGGGTAGCACAGATACGCAGTATTTT
CASNYLQGSTDTQYF
>TRBJ1-1|NA|once|TRBV29-1
TGCAGCGTTGTTGCAGGGAACCCTGAAGCTTTCTTT
CSVVAGNPEAFF
>TRBJ1-1|NA|NA|TRBV5-1
TGCGCCAGCAGCGCCAACGGAGGGTTCGGCACTGAAGCTTTCTTT
CASSANGGFGTEAFF
>TRBJ2-7|TRBD2|NA|TRBV20-1
TGCAGTGCTAGTCACCCTAGCGGGGGGGCCTACGAGCAGTACTTC
CSASHPSGGAYEQYF
>TRBJ1-5|TRBD1|NA|TRBV7-9
TGTGCCAGCAGCTTGGACAGGGATCATCAGCCCCAGCATTTT
CASSLDRDHQPQHF
>TRBJ1-2|NA|NA|TRBV2
TGTGCCAGCAGACCCTCGACAGGCGCGGAGGGCTACACCTTC
CASRPSTGAEGYTF
>TRBJ1-2|TRBD1|NA|TRBV28
TGTGCCAGCAGGCGCCCGGGACAGGGGTCGTTCTATGGCTACACCTTC
CASRRPGQGSFYGYTF
>TRBJ1-1|NA|NA|TRBV5-1
TGCGCCAGCAGCCCCGGACGGGGGGACACTGAAGCTTTCTTT
CASSPGRGDTEAFF
>TRBJ1-1|NA|NA|TRBV7-2
TGTGCCAGCAGCCCGCGAAAGGGGGTCCCTGAAGCTTTCTTT
CASSPRKGVPEAFF
>TRBJ1-2|NA|NA|TRBV9
TGTGCCAGCAGCGTAGAGCCTGGAACAGACTATGGCTACACCTTC
CASSVEPGTDYGYTF
>TRBJ1-2|NA|few|TRBV7-2
TGTGCCAGCAGTCCCCCAAGCAGGGACTATGGCTACACCTTC
CASSPPSRDYGYTF
>TRBJ2-5|NA|few|TRBV9
TGTGCCAGCAGCGCGGGACAAGACCAAGAGACCCAGTACTTC
CASSAGQDQETQYF
>TRBJ1-2|NA|few|TRBV9
TGTGCCAGCAGCCCCCAGAGGGAGGGAGTCTATGGCTACACCTTC
CASSPQREGVYGYTF
>TRBJ2-5|TRBD2|NA|TRBV5-5
TGTGCCAGCAGCTTGGAGGGGCTAGCGGGACAGAGAGAGACCCAGTACTTC
CASSLEGLAGQRETQYF
>TRBJ1-2|TRBD1|NA|TRBV6-5
TGTGCAACCCAGCTAGCCGGACAGGGACACTATGGCTACACCTTC
CATQLAGQGHYGYTF
>TRBJ2-5|TRBD2|few|TRBV13
TGTGCCAGCAGCTTAGCGGGACTAGCGATTCAAGAGACCCAGTACTTC
CASSLAGLAIQETQYF
>TRBJ1-6|TRBD1|NA|TRBV3-1/TRBV3-2
TGTGCCAGCAGTGGATGGACAGGGGGATCTTCACCCCTCCACTTT
CASSGWTGGSSPLHF
>TRBJ2-1|TRBD1|NA|TRBV29-1
TGCAGCGTTGCAAGCCACAGGGACAGGGACTACAATGAGCAGTTCTTC
CSVASHRDRDYNEQFF
>TRBJ2-5|TRBD2|once|TRBV5-5
TGTGCCAGCAGCTTGGCCGGGGGGTCCCAAGAGACCCAGTACTTC
CASSLAGGSQETQYF
>TRBJ2-6|NA|once|TRBV30
TGTGCCTGGAGTGTACTCCGGACATCTTACTCTGGGGCCAACGTCCTGACTTTC
CAWSVLRTSYSGANVLTF
>TRBJ2-7|NA|few|TRBV30
TGTGCCTGGAGTGTACTCGGCTACGAGCAGTACTTC
CAWSVLGYEQYF
>TRBJ1-6|TRBD1|NA|TRBV7-6
TGTGCCAGCAGCTCCGAAGGACAGGGGAGCTCACCCCTCCACTTT
CASSSEGQGSSPLHF
>TRBJ2-5|NA|NA|TRBV6-1
TGTGCCAGCAGTGAAAGCAGGGACAAGGGGACCCAGTACTTC
CASSESRDKGTQYF
>TRBJ1-4|NA|NA|TRBV7-8
TGTGCCAGCAGCCGGTCAGGGGCGACTAATGAAAAACTGTTTTTT
CASSRSGATNEKLFF
>TRBJ2-7|NA|NA|TRBV18
TGTGCCAGCTCCCCCAGACTTTCCTACGAGCAGTACTTC
CASSPRLSYEQYF
>TRBJ1-4|NA|NA|TRBV7-9
TGTGCCAGCAGCTTCTACGGAGAGTTTGAAAAACTGTTTTTT
CASSFYGEFEKLFF
>TRBJ1-2|NA|NA|TRBV19
TGTGCCAGTGGGAAACCCCGACAGGCTGACTATGGCTACACCTTC
CASGKPRQADYGYTF
>TRBJ2-7|TRBD2|few|TRBV10-3
TGTGCCATCACTAAGGGACTAGCGGGTTCCTACGAGCAGTACTTC
CAITKGLAGSYEQYF
>TRBJ1-1|NA|NA|TRBV7-3
TGTGCCAGCAGCGAGACAGGGAACACTGAAGCTTTCTTT
CASSETGNTEAFF
>TRBJ1-2|TRBD1|NA|TRBV7-9
TGTGCCCCCGGGGACAGGGGGGCCTATGGCTACACCTTC
CAPGDRGAYGYTF
>TRBJ1-2|NA|NA|TRBV29-1
TGCAGCGTTGAATGGGAAGGAGGGTATGGCTACACCTTC
CSVEWEGGYGYTF
>TRBJ1-4|NA|NA|TRBV6-2/TRBV6-3
TGTGCCAGCAGTTACTCGAAGTGGGGGCCGGGTGAAAAACTGTTTTTT
CASSYSKWGPGEKLFF
>TRBJ2-6|TRBD2|NA|TRBV7-2
TGTGCCAGCAGCCTCAACGGGGGGACGTATGGGGCCAACGTCCTGACTTTC
CASSLNGGTYGANVLTF
>TRBJ2-3|TRBD2|NA|TRBV6-2/TRBV6-3
TGTGCCAGCAGTTACGCTACTAGCGGCACAGATACGCAGTATTTT
CASSYATSGTDTQYF
>TRBJ1-2|NA|NA|TRBV13
TGTGCCAGCAGCGCCGACATGGCCAACTATGGCTACACCTTC
CASSADMANYGYTF
>TRBJ1-5|NA|NA|TRBV11-3
TGTGCCGACTTGACAGGCTTCTGGCCCCAGCATTTT
CADLTGFWPQHF